This entry lists 32 T cell receptor beta chains sequenced from one sample in a study of OX40 agonist ivuxolimab in advanced cancers. TCRdb's table, derived via immunoSEQ multiplex PCR, lists solely in-frame clones and lacks some. The sample carries 13,000 or so clones, roughly 81% recorded once. Sequenced material: CD4+ or CD8+ T cells sorted from blood, taken in a trial of the OX40 agonist ivuxolimab. The receptors originated from an adult with an advanced solid tumor such as melanoma, head and neck, liver or kidney cancer.

The J gene is TRBJ1-2, the V gene TRBV4-1; D unresolved. The V and J ends lost 0 bases and 4 bases respectively, with 6 bases between them. The CDR3 is made up of 13 amino acids. CDR1 MGHRA and CDR2 YSYEKL come from the germline V gene. CDR3 DNA sequence: TGCGCCAGCAGCCAAGAGTCAGCCTATGGCTACACCTTC. It yields the protein CASSQESAYGYTF.

The chain links TRBV18 to TRBJ2-7; a weak D match, TRBD1 (5 bases). Trimming removed 4 bases at V and 1 base at J, with 11 bases between. The CDR3 is made up of 14 amino acids. Germline values: CDR1 KGHSH, CDR2 LQKENI. The CDR3 is CASSLPDSSYEQYF. In DNA form, the CDR3 reads TGTGCCAGCTCACTCCCAGACAGTTCCTACGAGCAGTACTTC.

The V call is TRBV27, the J call TRBJ2-2; either TRBD1 or TRBD2 may supply D (5 bases each). Germline values: CDR1 MNHEY, CDR2 SMNVEV (reference sequence). The CDR3 has 13 amino acids. V was cut by 8 bases and J by 1 base, with 8 bases left in between. The CDR3 bases are TGTGCCAGCGGGACGGGGAACACCGGGGAGCTGTTTTTT. This codes for CASGTGNTGELFF.

This clone was detected once. CDR3 nucleotides: TGTGCCAGCAGCTTGTTGGATAGGGACTATCAGCCCCAGCATTTT. Protein sequence: CASSLLDRDYQPQHF. This chain links TRBV5-8 with TRBJ1-5; TRBD1 might be the D (5 bases). Trimming shortened V by 1 base and J by 5 bases, and 13 bases separated the two germline ends. From germline, CDR1 is SGHTS and CDR2 YDEGEE. The CDR3 covers 15 residues.

V is TRBV28 and J is TRBJ2-5; maybe TRBD1 (5 bases). CDR1 and CDR2 (germline): MDHEN, SYDVKM. This CDR3 region has 15 residues. V lost 5 bases and J 5 bases, leaving 18 bases between the germline ends. CDR3 sequence reads: CASSPTENGVETQYF. The CDR3 DNA follows: TGTGCCAGCAGTCCGACAGAGAATGGCGTGGAGACCCAGTACTTC.

The CDR3 nucleotides are TGTGCCAGTAGGGGCGGCGGCAACTCTGGAAACACCATATATTTT. This gives the protein CASRGGGNSGNTIYF. The rearrangement links TRBV19 to TRBJ1-3; no firm D call. The ends were cut back, 6 bases at V and 0 bases at J, with 12 bases in the middle. The germline V gene has CDR1 LNHDA and CDR2 SQIVND (reference sequence). There are 15 residues in the CDR3.

This clone was picked up one time. V and J are TRBV5-6 and TRBJ2-3; D is undetermined. Trimming removed 2 bases from V and 7 bases from J, with 20 bases in between. From germline, CDR1 is SGHDT and CDR2 YYEEEE. The CDR3 is made up of 16 amino acids. The CDR3 here is CASSFLGHFLGNTQYF. The CDR3 coding sequence is TGTGCCAGCAGCTTTCTGGGCCATTTCTTAGGGAATACGCAGTATTTT.

V is TRBV5-4 and J is TRBJ2-1; 12 bases match TRBD2. The CDR3 runs to 15 residues. Germline V gives CDR1 SGHNT, CDR2 YYREEE (reference sequence). With 3 bases clipped from V and 7 bases from J, the junction kept 5 bases outside the gene matches. The CDR3 DNA reads as TGTGCCAGCAGCTCCGGGACTAGCGGGTTAAATGAGCAGTTCTTC. It yields the protein CASSSGTSGLNEQFF.

The chain recombines TRBV9 with TRBJ2-3; 8 bases map to TRBD1. The V gene's germline CDR1 is SGDLS and CDR2 YYNGEE. CDR3 length equals 14 residues. J gave up 5 bases and V 4 bases, and 6 bases lay outside the gene matches. CDR3 residues: CASSTDRGGDTQYF. DNA for the CDR3: TGTGCCAGCAGCACCGACAGGGGTGGAGATACGCAGTATTTT.

This clone is judged medium-sized. The chain joins TRBV9 to TRBJ2-2; D ambiguous. The V end lost 1 base, the J end lost 9 bases, and 7 bases lay between the germline ends. The germline V gene encodes CDR1 SGDLS and CDR2 YYNGEE. There are 12 residues in the CDR3. This CDR3 reads CASSVSNRELFF. In nucleotides, the CDR3 is TGTGCCAGCAGCGTATCTAACCGGGAGCTGTTTTTT.

This rearrangement joins TRBV27 to TRBJ2-2; 7 nucleotides line up with TRBD2. Germline V lookup: CDR1 MNHEY, CDR2 SMNVEV (reference sequence). CDR3 length equals 16 residues. After removal of 4 bases from V and 3 bases from J, the junction contained 8 bases not matched to a gene. CDR3 sequence reads: CASSSAGDWDTGELFF. CDR3 sequence (DNA): TGTGCCAGCAGTTCCGCGGGAGACTGGGACACCGGGGAGCTGTTTTTT.

The chain has TRBV4-1 and TRBJ2-1, with D perhaps TRBD1 or TRBD2 (7 bases each). Trimming pared 7 bases from V and 8 bases from J, leaving 21 bases between. In germline, CDR1 is MGHRA, CDR2 YSYEKL. The CDR3 has 15 amino acids. In DNA, the CDR3 is TGCGCCAGCATGGCGGGTTCGACAGGGAGGGATGAGCAGTTCTTC. It is translated as CASMAGSTGRDEQFF.

V is TRBV19 and J is TRBJ2-2; D possibly corresponds to TRBD1 (6 bases). The CDR3 spans 16 residues. Germline CDR1 LNHDA, CDR2 SQIVND (reference sequence). V lost 3 bases to trimming and J lost 4 bases, with 15 bases between them. CDR3 sequence: CASSIRLGAGTGELFF. The CDR3 DNA sequence: TGTGCCAGTAGTATTAGGCTGGGGGCGGGCACCGGGGAGCTGTTTTTT.

The chain employs TRBV7-8 and TRBJ2-1, with TRBD1 matching over 8 bases. V lost 5 bases to trimming and J lost 3 bases; unmatched junction nucleotides: 9. Germline assignment: CDR1 SGHVS and CDR2 FQNEAQ. The CDR3 runs 16 residues. CDR3 sequence (DNA): TGTGCCAGCAGCGCGACCTCAGGGGGCCACTACAATGAGCAGTTCTTC. Amino acid sequence: CASSATSGGHYNEQFF.

CDR3 loop: CASPGTSGTDTQYF. CDR3 nucleotide sequence: TGTGCCAGCCCCGGGACTAGCGGGACAGATACGCAGTATTTT. The chain joins TRBV7-2 to TRBJ2-3; the match to TRBD2 covers 12 bases. V lost 8 bases and J lost 3; bases outside the gene matches: 3. Looked up from germline, CDR1 is SGHTA and CDR2 is FQGNSA. The CDR3 loop spans 14 amino acids.

The gene calls are TRBV7-3 and TRBJ2-1; weak D call: TRBD1 (6 bases). The CDR3 spans 13 residues. CDR1 and CDR2 from the germline V gene are SGHTA and FQGTGA. The germline V and J ends were trimmed by 7 bases and 4 bases, with 11 bases remaining between them. This chain's CDR3 is CASTLGGYNEQFF. The CDR3 nucleotides read TGTGCCAGCACCCTAGGGGGTTACAATGAGCAGTTCTTC.

The V and J genes are TRBV6-5 and TRBJ2-7, with TRBD1 identical over 7 bases. This CDR3 spans 13 amino acids. Germline V CDR1 and CDR2: MNHEY, SVGAGI. After removal of 8 bases from V and 4 bases from J, the junction contained 8 bases not matched to a gene. The CDR3 loop reads CASGLGQAYEQYF. The DNA of the CDR3 is TGTGCCAGCGGCCTAGGACAGGCTTACGAGCAGTACTTC.

This clone has just a few counts. The genes are TRBV4-3 and TRBJ2-5; D unclear. Trimming left V 0 bases short and J 5 bases short, with 13 bases between. The CDR3 loop spans 15 amino acids. Germline CDR1 reads LGHNA; CDR2 reads YSLEER. The CDR3 is CASSQDWLGYETQYF. In nucleotides, the CDR3 is TGCGCCAGCAGCCAAGATTGGTTAGGGTATGAGACCCAGTACTTC.

The rearrangement uses TRBV27 and TRBJ2-7; unclear D gene. The CDR3 runs 14 residues. The ends were cut back, 0 bases at V and 3 bases at J, with 9 bases in the middle. Germline CDR1 and CDR2: MNHEY and SMNVEV (reference sequence). CDR3 DNA: TGTGCCAGCAGTTTATCGGGTTCAGGCTACGAGCAGTACTTC. It encodes CASSLSGSGYEQYF.

V gene TRBV6-5 combines with J gene TRBJ1-1, with 7 bases lining up with TRBD1. Trimming took 6 bases from V and 4 from J; bases not matched to a gene: 11. The CDR3 has 15 amino acids. In germline, CDR1 is MNHEY, CDR2 SVGAGI. The CDR3 here is CASSLSGTASTEAFF. The CDR3 bases are TGTGCCAGCAGCCTTTCCGGGACAGCGAGCACTGAAGCTTTCTTT.

The chain employs TRBV14 and TRBJ2-3, with 7 bases lining up with TRBD1. CDR3 length equals 16 residues. Looked up from germline, CDR1 is SGHDN and CDR2 is FVKESK. Trimming removed 2 bases from V and 2 bases from J; junction bases left unmatched: 7. CDR3 region: CASSQRQGIITDTQYF. The CDR3 DNA reads as TGTGCCAGCAGCCAACGACAGGGTATAATCACAGATACGCAGTATTTT. The entire variable domain, with the rest obtained from reference TRBV14 and TRBJ2-3, is as follows: EAGVTQFPSHSVIEKGQTVTLRCDPISGHDNLYWYRRVMGKEIKFLLHFVKESKQDESGMPNNRFLAERTGGTYSTLKVQPAELEDSGVYFCASSQRQGIITDTQYFGPGTRLTVL.

V gene TRBV4-2 combines with J gene TRBJ2-1; D is uncertain. Trimming removed 0 bases at V and 8 bases at J, with 5 bases between. The CDR3 has 12 amino acids. Germline CDR1 reads LGHNA; CDR2 reads YNFKEQ. CDR3 sequence: CASSQDYDEQFF. The CDR3 region has the DNA TGTGCCAGCAGCCAAGATTATGATGAGCAGTTCTTC.

The chain recombines TRBV4-1 with TRBJ1-3; tentatively, D is TRBD2 (7 bases). With the DNA end fitting TRBJ2-2 better, the J assignment may be wrong. CDR3 length: 16 amino acids. Germline CDR1 reads MGHRA; CDR2 reads YSYEKL. Here the CDR3 reads CASSQEGGRDTGELFF. The CDR3, as DNA: TGCGCCAGCAGCCAAGAAGGGGGGAGGGACACCGGGGAGCTGTTTTTT.

The chain recombines TRBV11-2 with TRBJ1-1; D not certain. This CDR3 contains 14 residues. Germline assignment: CDR1 SGHAT and CDR2 FQNNGV. V was shortened by 5 bases and J by 1 base, with 11 bases between the two germline ends. In DNA form, the CDR3 reads TGTGCCAGCAGCCGGGTCGCAGGGAACACTGAAGCTTTCTTT. Encoded protein: CASSRVAGNTEAFF.

This chain connects TRBV12-2 to TRBJ2-7; the table's D call, TRBD2, was not checked against the DNA. TRBV12-2 is a listed pseudogene. The CDR3 totals 16 residues. The CDR3 bases are TGTGCAAGTCGCCCCCCGGGGACTAGCGCGAACTACGAGCAGTACTTC. This codes for CASRPPGTSANYEQYF.

The chain joins TRBV27 to TRBJ2-1; TRBD1 might be the D (5 bases). Trimming removed 5 bases from V and 5 bases from J, with 22 bases in between. Germline loops: CDR1 MNHEY, CDR2 SMNVEV (reference sequence). CDR3 length equals 17 residues. The CDR3 DNA reads TGTGCCAGCAGTGCCACCCAGGGTGGATCTTTACACAATGAGCAGTTCTTC. It encodes CASSATQGGSLHNEQFF.

The CDR3 DNA reads as TGTGCCAGTAGGGCGATTGGGCGGGAGAACGGAGAGACCCAGTACTTC. Its protein product is CASRAIGRENGETQYF. The chain has TRBV19 and TRBJ2-5, with 7 bases fitting TRBD2. Germline loops: CDR1 LNHDA, CDR2 SQIVND (reference sequence). The CDR3 is made up of 16 amino acids. With 6 bases clipped from V and 4 bases from J, the junction kept 14 bases outside the gene matches.

The V call is TRBV30, the J call TRBJ2-7; D possibly corresponds to TRBD2 (6 bases). Per germline, CDR1 GTSNPN and CDR2 SVGIG (reference sequence). With 3 bases removed from V and 2 bases from J, the gap between germline ends came to 11 bases. The CDR3 runs to 13 residues. In DNA form, the CDR3 reads TGTGCCTGGAGCCCGGGAGCCGCCTACGAGCAGTACTTC. Translating gives CAWSPGAAYEQYF.

This chain uses TRBV15 with TRBJ2-3; a weak D match, TRBD2 (5 bases). V gave up 4 bases and J gave up 4 bases, with 24 bases separating them. In germline, CDR1 is LNHNV, CDR2 YYDKDF (reference sequence). The CDR3 is 18 amino acids. The CDR3 sequence is CATSNPEGAALSADTQYF. CDR3 in DNA: TGTGCCACCAGCAACCCCGAGGGAGCGGCCCTCAGTGCAGATACGCAGTATTTT.

In nucleotides, the CDR3 is TGTGCCAGCAATCATCGGCGGGGACTAGACTACAATGAGCAGTTCTTC. Its translation is CASNHRRGLDYNEQFF. The chain has TRBV7-9 and TRBJ2-1; the match to TRBD2 covers 8 bases. The germline V gene encodes CDR1 SEHNR and CDR2 FQNEAQ (reference sequence). After removal of 7 bases from V and 3 bases from J, the junction contained 11 bases not matched to a gene. This CDR3 spans 16 amino acids.

This chain links TRBV18 with TRBJ2-1, with unresolved D. Germline V CDR1 and CDR2: KGHSH, LQKENI. This CDR3 contains 17 residues. V shed 1 base and J shed 0 bases, with 13 bases lying between them. Here the CDR3 reads CASSPRQAKSSYNEQFF. The CDR3 DNA reads TGTGCCAGCTCACCACGCCAGGCAAAGAGCTCCTACAATGAGCAGTTCTTC.

The chain carries TRBV19 and TRBJ1-3, with a weak D call TRBD1 (6 bases). Trimming left V 6 bases short and J 0 bases short, with 12 bases between. The CDR3 has 15 residues. The V gene's germline CDR1 is LNHDA and CDR2 SQIVND (reference sequence). CDR3 in DNA: TGTGCCAGTAGCGAACAGGGTTACTCTGGAAACACCATATATTTT. The encoded protein is CASSEQGYSGNTIYF. The complete variable domain, with remaining parts taken from reference TRBV19 and TRBJ1-3, reads DGGITQSPKYLFRKEGQNVTLSCEQNLNHDAMYWYRQDPGQGLRLIYYSQIVNDFQKGDIAEGYSVSREKKESFPLTVTSAQKNPTAFYLCASSEQGYSGNTIYFGEGSWLTVV.